These T cell receptor beta chains were read from a single sample in a study of T-cell memory formation after mild COVID-19. TCRdb re-analysed the 5' RACE reads in MiXCR, keeping a single row per CDR3 protein. The table shows approximately 110,000 distinct CDR3 sequences, with about a fifth occurring only once. Sequencing was performed on PBMCs or a T cell subset sorted from them (not recorded which). These receptors all come from a man between 18 and 35 years old who had mild COVID-19 (a few samples of this study predate the infection). Cell type and time point are not known. The CDR3 runs from the conserved cysteine through the conserved F or W. The D gene is left open where the match is weak. Not all rows give a size; the values are once, few, many and, for expanded clones, a class.

cdr3_nt: TGTGCCAGCAGCCGAGGACTCCTAGCCAAAAACATTCAGTACTTC
cdr3_aa: CASSRGLLAKNIQYF
clone_size: NA
d_call: NA
v_call: TRBV3-1
j_call: TRBJ2-4

cdr3_nt: TGTGCCACCCTCAGGGGGGCTGGGGAGCAGTTCTTC
cdr3_aa: CATLRGAGEQFF
clone_size: few
d_call: NA
v_call: TRBV25-1
j_call: TRBJ2-1

cdr3_nt: TGCGCCAGCAGCATACGCACAGGGGCGGTAGACACTGAAGCTTTCTTT
cdr3_aa: CASSIRTGAVDTEAFF
clone_size: NA
d_call: TRBD1
v_call: TRBV5-1
j_call: TRBJ1-1

cdr3_nt: TGTGCCAGCAGACGACAGGGGCACTATGGCTACACCTTC
cdr3_aa: CASRRQGHYGYTF
clone_size: NA
d_call: TRBD1
v_call: TRBV3-1
j_call: TRBJ1-2

cdr3_nt: TGCAGTGCTAGAGATCAGGGCTCCCGCCGGTACTTC
cdr3_aa: CSARDQGSRRYF
clone_size: few
d_call: NA
v_call: TRBV20-1
j_call: TRBJ2-7

cdr3_nt: TGTGCCAGCAGTTTAGGGTCGAGGGCCAACGAGCAGTACTTC
cdr3_aa: CASSLGSRANEQYF
clone_size: NA
d_call: NA
v_call: TRBV27
j_call: TRBJ2-7

cdr3_nt: TGTGCCAGCAGCACGGCATTCGGGGATAACACTGAAGCTTTCTTT
cdr3_aa: CASSTAFGDNTEAFF
clone_size: few
d_call: NA
v_call: TRBV7-9
j_call: TRBJ1-1

cdr3_nt: TGTGCCAGCAGTTACCGGGGTGGGGAGACCCAGTACTTC
cdr3_aa: CASSYRGGETQYF
clone_size: few
d_call: NA
v_call: TRBV6-5
j_call: TRBJ2-5

cdr3_nt: TGTGCCAGCAGCTCGAGACAGGGGGGTCGGAATGAGCAGTTCTTC
cdr3_aa: CASSSRQGGRNEQFF
clone_size: few
d_call: TRBD1
v_call: TRBV7-9
j_call: TRBJ2-1

cdr3_nt: TGTGCCAGTACTTTCGCAGGAGGGAGCAATGAGCAGTTCTTC
cdr3_aa: CASTFAGGSNEQFF
clone_size: NA
d_call: NA
v_call: TRBV19
j_call: TRBJ2-1

cdr3_nt: TGCGCCAGCAGCCAAGTCGGGGGGGCTAAGTCCTACGAGCAGTACTTC
cdr3_aa: CASSQVGGAKSYEQYF
clone_size: NA
d_call: TRBD2
v_call: TRBV4-3
j_call: TRBJ2-7

cdr3_nt: TGTGCCAGCAGCTTGGGGAGCGGGGGGGAATTT
cdr3_aa: CASSLGSGGEF
clone_size: few
d_call: TRBD2
v_call: TRBV5-6
j_call: TRBJ2-3

cdr3_nt: TGTGCCAGCTCACGGGGGCCCGGTGAGCAGTTCTTC
cdr3_aa: CASSRGPGEQFF
clone_size: NA
d_call: NA
v_call: TRBV18
j_call: TRBJ2-1

cdr3_nt: TGTGCCAGCAGCCCGAGTAGCAATCAGCCCCAGCATTTT
cdr3_aa: CASSPSSNQPQHF
clone_size: NA
d_call: NA
v_call: TRBV3-1
j_call: TRBJ1-5

cdr3_nt: TGTGCCAGCAGTTACAGGGGGCGAGGCCTCAATCAGCCCCAGCATTTT
cdr3_aa: CASSYRGRGLNQPQHF
clone_size: NA
d_call: TRBD1
v_call: TRBV12-3/TRBV12-4
j_call: TRBJ1-5

cdr3_nt: TGTGCCAGCAGCTTCCCACAGTCCTATGAGCAGTTCTTC
cdr3_aa: CASSFPQSYEQFF
clone_size: NA
d_call: NA
v_call: TRBV7-9
j_call: TRBJ2-1

cdr3_nt: TGTGCCAGCACCTTTTTGGGGGGGACTGAAGCTTTCTTT
cdr3_aa: CASTFLGGTEAFF
clone_size: NA
d_call: NA
v_call: TRBV12-3/TRBV12-4
j_call: TRBJ1-1

cdr3_nt: TGCGCCAGCAGCCCGACCGTCGGGGGTCAAGAGACCCAGTACTTC
cdr3_aa: CASSPTVGGQETQYF
clone_size: NA
d_call: NA
v_call: TRBV4-1
j_call: TRBJ2-5

cdr3_nt: TGTGCCAGCAGTTCCCACGGGACAGGCTCCTACGAGCAGTACTTC
cdr3_aa: CASSSHGTGSYEQYF
clone_size: NA
d_call: TRBD1
v_call: TRBV12-3/TRBV12-4
j_call: TRBJ2-7

cdr3_nt: TGTGCCAGCAGTTGGAGCAGTATGAGTTCCTACGAGCAGTACTTC
cdr3_aa: CASSWSSMSSYEQYF
clone_size: NA
d_call: NA
v_call: TRBV12-3/TRBV12-4
j_call: TRBJ2-7

cdr3_nt: TGTGCCAGCAGCCCGGGGGGAAGCTCCTACAATGAGCAGTTCTTC
cdr3_aa: CASSPGGSSYNEQFF
clone_size: many
d_call: TRBD2
v_call: TRBV5-8
j_call: TRBJ2-1

cdr3_nt: TGTGCCAGCAGTTCTGAAGGGACCGGGGAGCTGTTTTTT
cdr3_aa: CASSSEGTGELFF
clone_size: few
d_call: NA
v_call: TRBV6-5
j_call: TRBJ2-2

cdr3_nt: TGTGCCAGCAGCTTAGGATTGATCGGAGTCGGGAAGACTTCCACCGGGGAGCTGTTTTTT
cdr3_aa: CASSLGLIGVGKTSTGELFF
clone_size: few
d_call: NA
v_call: TRBV7-9
j_call: TRBJ2-2

cdr3_nt: TGTGCCAGCAGCTTAGGGACTAGCCCCGGAGATACGCAGTATTTT
cdr3_aa: CASSLGTSPGDTQYF
clone_size: NA
d_call: TRBD2
v_call: TRBV5-4
j_call: TRBJ2-3

cdr3_nt: TGTGCCAGCAGCGGACAGGGAGAGGGAGTTGGCTACACCTTC
cdr3_aa: CASSGQGEGVGYTF
clone_size: NA
d_call: TRBD1
v_call: TRBV3-1
j_call: TRBJ1-2

cdr3_nt: TGCGCCAGCAGCTTGTCACCAGGGGCCTACGAGCAGTACTTC
cdr3_aa: CASSLSPGAYEQYF
clone_size: NA
d_call: NA
v_call: TRBV5-1
j_call: TRBJ2-7

cdr3_nt: TGCGCCAGCAGCTCCACGTCGGTAACCATGAACACTGAAGCTTTCTTT
cdr3_aa: CASSSTSVTMNTEAFF
clone_size: NA
d_call: NA
v_call: TRBV5-1
j_call: TRBJ1-1

cdr3_nt: TGTGCCATCAGTGAAATTGCAGGGAAGGATGGCTACACCTTC
cdr3_aa: CAISEIAGKDGYTF
clone_size: few
d_call: NA
v_call: TRBV10-3
j_call: TRBJ1-2

cdr3_nt: TGTGCCATCAGTGAGGGAGGGGGAAGGTACTATAATTTGAACACTGAAGCTTTCTTT
cdr3_aa: CAISEGGGRYYNLNTEAFF
clone_size: few
d_call: NA
v_call: TRBV10-3
j_call: TRBJ1-1

cdr3_nt: TGTGCCAGCAGTTACTCGATCGCTTCTAGTAACTATGGCTACACCTTC
cdr3_aa: CASSYSIASSNYGYTF
clone_size: NA
d_call: NA
v_call: TRBV6-2/TRBV6-3
j_call: TRBJ1-2

cdr3_nt: TGCGCCAGCAGCCAAGATTGGGGGGTGGGCACTGAAGCTTTCTTT
cdr3_aa: CASSQDWGVGTEAFF
clone_size: few
d_call: NA
v_call: TRBV4-1
j_call: TRBJ1-1

cdr3_nt: TGTGCCAGCACCCTGGACAGGTCCAAAAACATTCAGTACTTC
cdr3_aa: CASTLDRSKNIQYF
clone_size: few
d_call: TRBD1
v_call: TRBV12-3/TRBV12-4
j_call: TRBJ2-4

cdr3_nt: TGTGCCAGCAGTCCGACTAGCGGGGGGGGCGATGAGCAGTTCTTC
cdr3_aa: CASSPTSGGGDEQFF
clone_size: NA
d_call: TRBD2
v_call: TRBV12-3/TRBV12-4
j_call: TRBJ2-1

cdr3_nt: TGCAGCGTTGAACAGGGCCTGAACACTGAAGCTTTCTTT
cdr3_aa: CSVEQGLNTEAFF
clone_size: NA
d_call: NA
v_call: TRBV29-1
j_call: TRBJ1-1

cdr3_nt: TGTGCCACACGGGACAGGGTGAACATTCAGTACTTC
cdr3_aa: CATRDRVNIQYF
clone_size: few
d_call: TRBD1
v_call: TRBV6-1
j_call: TRBJ2-4

cdr3_nt: TGTGCCAGCAGTTACTCTCCAGGGGGCAGACGTCCGTCTGGAAACACCATATATTTT
cdr3_aa: CASSYSPGGRRPSGNTIYF
clone_size: few
d_call: TRBD1
v_call: TRBV6-5
j_call: TRBJ1-3

cdr3_nt: TGCGCCAGCAGCCCAGGGGCGGCGGTGCTTACCTACGAGCAGTACTTC
cdr3_aa: CASSPGAAVLTYEQYF
clone_size: NA
d_call: NA
v_call: TRBV5-1
j_call: TRBJ2-7

cdr3_nt: TGTGCCAGCAGCTTAGAGCCCGTTCGGACAGGGACAAATTCACCCCTCCACTTT
cdr3_aa: CASSLEPVRTGTNSPLHF
clone_size: NA
d_call: TRBD1
v_call: TRBV7-9
j_call: TRBJ1-6

cdr3_nt: TGTGCCAGCAGCTTAGCTCCGGGACAGGGCCCCTACGAGCAGTACTTC
cdr3_aa: CASSLAPGQGPYEQYF
clone_size: few
d_call: TRBD1
v_call: TRBV7-2
j_call: TRBJ2-7

cdr3_nt: TGCGCCAGCAGCTGGACCCCGGGCTACGAGCAGTACTTC
cdr3_aa: CASSWTPGYEQYF
clone_size: few
d_call: NA
v_call: TRBV5-1
j_call: TRBJ2-7

cdr3_nt: TGTGCCAGCAGCTGGGGACTAGCGGGGTCGTCACGATCAGATACGCAGTATTTT
cdr3_aa: CASSWGLAGSSRSDTQYF
clone_size: few
d_call: TRBD2
v_call: TRBV7-3
j_call: TRBJ2-3

cdr3_nt: TGTGCCAGCAGCGCGACGGACAGGGTTGTGACTGAAGCTTTCTTT
cdr3_aa: CASSATDRVVTEAFF
clone_size: NA
d_call: TRBD1
v_call: TRBV9
j_call: TRBJ1-1

cdr3_nt: TGTGCCAGCAGTTTGCTAACTAGCGGGGGCTACGAGCAGTACTTC
cdr3_aa: CASSLLTSGGYEQYF
clone_size: NA
d_call: TRBD2
v_call: TRBV28
j_call: TRBJ2-7

cdr3_nt: TGCGCCAGCAGCTTGGGCCAAGAAGAGACCCAGTACTTC
cdr3_aa: CASSLGQEETQYF
clone_size: few
d_call: NA
v_call: TRBV5-1
j_call: TRBJ2-5

cdr3_nt: TGTGTCACTATGCAGGGGCCCGGGGAGCTGTTTTTT
cdr3_aa: CVTMQGPGELFF
clone_size: few
d_call: NA
v_call: TRBV6-2/TRBV6-3
j_call: TRBJ2-2

cdr3_nt: TGCAGTGCTAGGCCCGGGACAGGGCTATCCTACGAGCAGTACTTC
cdr3_aa: CSARPGTGLSYEQYF
clone_size: few
d_call: TRBD1
v_call: TRBV20-1
j_call: TRBJ2-7

cdr3_nt: TGTGCCAGCTCGGGAGGGGGTAACACTGAAGCTTTCTTT
cdr3_aa: CASSGGGNTEAFF
clone_size: NA
d_call: NA
v_call: TRBV18
j_call: TRBJ1-1

cdr3_nt: TGTGCCAGCAGTTACTCCGCCCGGCTGCCAGAGCCTCTTAGCAATCAGCCCCAGCATTTT
cdr3_aa: CASSYSARLPEPLSNQPQHF
clone_size: NA
d_call: NA
v_call: TRBV6-2/TRBV6-3
j_call: TRBJ1-5

cdr3_nt: TGCGCCAGCAGCCTCCGGGGCCCGGAAGATACGCAGTATTTT
cdr3_aa: CASSLRGPEDTQYF
clone_size: few
d_call: NA
v_call: TRBV5-1
j_call: TRBJ2-3

cdr3_nt: TGTGCCAGTAGAAAAAGACAGGACCGCACAGATACGCAGTATTTT
cdr3_aa: CASRKRQDRTDTQYF
clone_size: NA
d_call: NA
v_call: TRBV19
j_call: TRBJ2-3

cdr3_nt: TGTGCCAGCAGCTCAGACGTAGATGAGCAGTTCTTC
cdr3_aa: CASSSDVDEQFF
clone_size: NA
d_call: NA
v_call: TRBV12-3/TRBV12-4
j_call: TRBJ2-1

cdr3_nt: TGCAGCGCCGACAGGACGGAGACCCAGTACTTC
cdr3_aa: CSADRTETQYF
clone_size: few
d_call: NA
v_call: TRBV29-1
j_call: TRBJ2-5

cdr3_nt: TGTGCCAGCACGAGCGGGAGACTTCAAGAGACCCAGTACTTC
cdr3_aa: CASTSGRLQETQYF
clone_size: NA
d_call: TRBD2
v_call: TRBV7-2
j_call: TRBJ2-5

cdr3_nt: TGCGCCAGCAGCCACGGTAGGGGGCCAGGCTATGGCTACACCTTC
cdr3_aa: CASSHGRGPGYGYTF
clone_size: NA
d_call: TRBD1
v_call: TRBV4-1
j_call: TRBJ1-2

cdr3_nt: TGTGCCAGCAGCCTAGGCAGGGGACGGGGCACTGAAGCTTTCTTT
cdr3_aa: CASSLGRGRGTEAFF
clone_size: few
d_call: NA
v_call: TRBV7-9
j_call: TRBJ1-1

cdr3_nt: TGTGCCAGCAGTGACCCGGGGACTGAAGCTTTCTTT
cdr3_aa: CASSDPGTEAFF
clone_size: NA
d_call: NA
v_call: TRBV2
j_call: TRBJ1-1

cdr3_nt: TGTGCCACCAGCAGAGATCAGTACGAGCAGTACTTC
cdr3_aa: CATSRDQYEQYF
clone_size: few
d_call: NA
v_call: TRBV15
j_call: TRBJ2-7

cdr3_nt: TGTGCCAGCAGCCCAGACTACGAGCAGTACTTC
cdr3_aa: CASSPDYEQYF
clone_size: NA
d_call: NA
v_call: TRBV11-2
j_call: TRBJ2-7